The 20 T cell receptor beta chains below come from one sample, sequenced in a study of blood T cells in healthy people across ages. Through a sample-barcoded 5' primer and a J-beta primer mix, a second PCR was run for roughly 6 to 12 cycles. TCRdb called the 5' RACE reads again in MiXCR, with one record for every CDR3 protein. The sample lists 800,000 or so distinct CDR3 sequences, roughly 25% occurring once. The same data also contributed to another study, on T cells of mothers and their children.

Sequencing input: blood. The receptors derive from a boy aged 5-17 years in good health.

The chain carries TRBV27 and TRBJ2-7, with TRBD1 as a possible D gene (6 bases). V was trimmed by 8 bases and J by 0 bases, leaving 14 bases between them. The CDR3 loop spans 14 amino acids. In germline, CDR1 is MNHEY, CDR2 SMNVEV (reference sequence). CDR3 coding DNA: TGTGCCAGCGCCTTTTTGGGGGCCTCCTACGAGCAGTACTTC. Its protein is CASAFLGASYEQYF.

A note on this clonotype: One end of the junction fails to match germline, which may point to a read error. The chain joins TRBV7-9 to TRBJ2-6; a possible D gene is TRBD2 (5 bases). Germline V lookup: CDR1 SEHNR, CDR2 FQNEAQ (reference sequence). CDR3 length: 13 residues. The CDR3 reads CASSFDGAGVLAF. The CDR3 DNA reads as TGTGCCAGCAGTTTCGACGGTGCGGGCGTCCTGGCTTTC.

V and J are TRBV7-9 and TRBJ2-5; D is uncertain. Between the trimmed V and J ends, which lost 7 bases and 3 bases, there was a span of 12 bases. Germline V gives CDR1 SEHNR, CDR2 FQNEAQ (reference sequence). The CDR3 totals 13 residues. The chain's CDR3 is CASKSVFEETQYF. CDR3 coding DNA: TGTGCCAGCAAATCAGTGTTTGAAGAGACCCAGTACTTC.

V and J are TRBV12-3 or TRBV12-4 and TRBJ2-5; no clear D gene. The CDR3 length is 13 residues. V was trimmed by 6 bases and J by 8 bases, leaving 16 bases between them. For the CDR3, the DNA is TGTGCCAGCAGGGACGTCTTGCGAGGTACCCAGTACTTC. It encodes CASRDVLRGTQYF.

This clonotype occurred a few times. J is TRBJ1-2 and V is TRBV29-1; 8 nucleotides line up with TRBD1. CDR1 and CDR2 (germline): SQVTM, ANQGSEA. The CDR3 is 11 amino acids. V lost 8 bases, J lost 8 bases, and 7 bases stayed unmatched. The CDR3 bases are TGCAGCTCCACCGGGACAGGCGGCTACACCTTC. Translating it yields CSSTGTGGYTF.

The CDR3 bases are TGTGCCAGCAGTTCGACAGCGGGCGAGCAGTACTTC. It codes for CASSSTAGEQYF. The rearrangement links TRBV28 to TRBJ2-7; D is perhaps TRBD2 (6 bases). V shed 4 bases and J shed 6 bases, with 10 bases lying between them. This CDR3 region has 12 residues. Germline V gene data show CDR1 as MDHEN and CDR2 as SYDVKM.

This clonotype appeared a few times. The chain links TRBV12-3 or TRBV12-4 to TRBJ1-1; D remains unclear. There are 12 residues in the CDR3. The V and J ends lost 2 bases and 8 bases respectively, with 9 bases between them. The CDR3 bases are TGTGCCAGCAGTTTACGGTTCAGGGAAGCTTTCTTT. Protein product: CASSLRFREAFF.

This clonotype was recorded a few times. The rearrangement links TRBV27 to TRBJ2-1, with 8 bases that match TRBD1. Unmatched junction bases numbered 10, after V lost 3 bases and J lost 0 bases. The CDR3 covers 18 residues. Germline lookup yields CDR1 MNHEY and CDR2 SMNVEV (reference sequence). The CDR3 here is CASSFKGPTGGSYNEQFF. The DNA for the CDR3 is TGTGCCAGCAGTTTTAAGGGCCCTACAGGGGGCTCCTACAATGAGCAGTTCTTC.

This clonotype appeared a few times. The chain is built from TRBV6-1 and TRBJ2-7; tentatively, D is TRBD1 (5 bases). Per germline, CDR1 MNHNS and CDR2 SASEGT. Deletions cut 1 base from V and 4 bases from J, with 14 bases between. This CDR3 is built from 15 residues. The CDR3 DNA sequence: TGTGCCAGCAGTGAAGATCTGGGGCCACCGTACGAGCAGTACTTC. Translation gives CASSEDLGPPYEQYF.

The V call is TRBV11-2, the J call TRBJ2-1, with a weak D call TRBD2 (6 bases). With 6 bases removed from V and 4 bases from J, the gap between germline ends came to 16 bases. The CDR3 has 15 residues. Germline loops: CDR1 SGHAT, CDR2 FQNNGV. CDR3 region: CASRSTGTSYNEQFF. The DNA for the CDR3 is TGTGCCAGCAGGTCAACCGGGACTTCTTACAATGAGCAGTTCTTC.

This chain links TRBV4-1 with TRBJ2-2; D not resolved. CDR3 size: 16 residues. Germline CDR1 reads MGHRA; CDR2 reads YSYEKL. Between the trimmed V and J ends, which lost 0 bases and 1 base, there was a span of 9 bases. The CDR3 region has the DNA TGCGCCAGCAGCCAAGATGCCATCTTGAACACCGGGGAGCTGTTTTTT. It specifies CASSQDAILNTGELFF.

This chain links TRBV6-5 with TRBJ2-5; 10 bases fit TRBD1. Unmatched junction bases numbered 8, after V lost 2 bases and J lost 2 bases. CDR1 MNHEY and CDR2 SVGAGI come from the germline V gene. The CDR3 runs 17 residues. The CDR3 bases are TGTGCCAGCAGTTACGACTGGACAGGGGGACATCAAGAGACCCAGTACTTC. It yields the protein CASSYDWTGGHQETQYF.

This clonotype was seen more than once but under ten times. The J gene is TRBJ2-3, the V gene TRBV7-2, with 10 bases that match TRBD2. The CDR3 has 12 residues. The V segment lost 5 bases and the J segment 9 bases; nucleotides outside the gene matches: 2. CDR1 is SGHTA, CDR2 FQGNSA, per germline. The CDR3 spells CASSPSGGTQYF. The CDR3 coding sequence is TGTGCCAGCAGCCCTAGCGGGGGAACGCAGTATTTT.

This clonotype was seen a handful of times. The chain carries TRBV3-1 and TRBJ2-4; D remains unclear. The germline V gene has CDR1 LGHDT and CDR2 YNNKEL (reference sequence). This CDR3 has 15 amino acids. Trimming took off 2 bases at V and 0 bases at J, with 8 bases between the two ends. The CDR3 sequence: CASSQQDLAKNIQYF. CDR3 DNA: TGTGCCAGCAGCCAACAAGATCTAGCCAAAAACATTCAGTACTTC.

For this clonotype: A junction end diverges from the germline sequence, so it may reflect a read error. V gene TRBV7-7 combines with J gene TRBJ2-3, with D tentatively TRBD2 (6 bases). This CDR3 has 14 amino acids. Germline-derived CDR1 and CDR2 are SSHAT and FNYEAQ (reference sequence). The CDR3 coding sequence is TGTGCTAGCAGCCCACTTTCGGGGGCAGATACGCAGTATTTT. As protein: CASSPLSGADTQYF.

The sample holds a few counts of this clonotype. The CDR3 loop is CASSSTGTNTGELFF. CDR3 in DNA: TGTGCCAGTAGTTCCACCGGGACCAACACCGGGGAGCTGTTTTTT. This rearrangement joins TRBV19 to TRBJ2-2; possibly TRBD1 or TRBD2 for D (5 bases each). The CDR3 length is 15 residues. Germline V gene sequence: CDR1 LNHDA, CDR2 SQIVND (reference sequence). With 5 bases removed from V and 2 bases from J, the gap between germline ends came to 12 bases.

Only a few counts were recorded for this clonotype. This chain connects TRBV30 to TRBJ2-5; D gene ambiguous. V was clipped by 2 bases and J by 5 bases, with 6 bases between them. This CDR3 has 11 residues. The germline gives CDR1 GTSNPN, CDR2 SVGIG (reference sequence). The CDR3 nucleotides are TGTGCCTGGAGTCCCCGGGAGACCCAGTACTTC. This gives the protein CAWSPRETQYF. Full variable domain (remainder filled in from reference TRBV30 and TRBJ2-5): SQTIHQWPATLVQPVGSPLSLECTVEGTSNPNLYWYRQAAGRGLQLLFYSVGIGQISSEVPQNLSASRPQDRQFILSSKKLLLSDSGFYLCAWSPRETQYFGPGTRLLVL.

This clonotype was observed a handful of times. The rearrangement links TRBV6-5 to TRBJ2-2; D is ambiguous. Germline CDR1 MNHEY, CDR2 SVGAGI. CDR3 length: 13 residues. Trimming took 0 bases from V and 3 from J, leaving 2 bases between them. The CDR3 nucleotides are TGTGCCAGCAGTTACTCGTACACCGGGGAGCTGTTTTTT. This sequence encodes CASSYSYTGELFF.

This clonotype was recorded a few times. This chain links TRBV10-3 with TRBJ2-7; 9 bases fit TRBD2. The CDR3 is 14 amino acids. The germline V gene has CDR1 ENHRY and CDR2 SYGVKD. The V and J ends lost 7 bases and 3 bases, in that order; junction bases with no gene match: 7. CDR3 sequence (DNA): TGTGCCATCACCGTAGCGGGAGTTTTCTACGAGCAGTACTTC. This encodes CAITVAGVFYEQYF.

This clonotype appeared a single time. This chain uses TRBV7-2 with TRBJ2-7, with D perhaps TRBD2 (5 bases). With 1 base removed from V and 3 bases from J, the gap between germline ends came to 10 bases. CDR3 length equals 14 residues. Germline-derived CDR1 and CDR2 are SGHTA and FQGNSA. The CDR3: CASSLGSSGYEQYF. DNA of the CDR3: TGTGCCAGCAGCTTAGGTTCAAGCGGCTACGAGCAGTACTTC.